The next 20 T cell receptor beta chains were all read from a single sample in a study of CD8+CD57+ T cells in acquired aplastic anemia. The TCR beta profiling, which covered VDJ combination and CDR3 sequence, was carried out using genomic DNA as the template. Each CDR3 protein gets one entry after TCRdb re-called the reads with MiXCR. The table shows 150,000 to 200,000 distinct CDR3 sequences, with around 48% occurring only once. By flow cytometry, patients selected for sequencing had shown an expansion of CD8+CD57+ cells. Sample: sorted CD4+, CD8+, or CD8+CD57+ T cells (not recorded which) from PBMCs. The source of these receptors is a human donor with aplastic anemia.

The chain is built from TRBV15 and TRBJ1-5; D ambiguous. The germline CDR1 and CDR2 sequences are LNHNV and YYDKDF (reference sequence). V was pared by 3 bases and J by 5 bases, with 14 bases between. The CDR3 totals 15 residues. CDR3 region: CATSSGGYEDQPQHF. Written as DNA, the CDR3 is TGTGCCACCAGCAGTGGAGGTTACGAGGATCAGCCCCAGCATTTT.

This clonotype was observed many times. This sequence joins TRBV12-3 or TRBV12-4 and TRBJ2-6; 7 bases fit TRBD1. With V trimmed by 7 bases and J by 4 bases, 7 bases remained unmatched. The CDR3 runs to 15 residues. For the CDR3, the DNA is TGTGCCAGCACCTCTGACAGGGCCGGGGCCAACGTCCTGACTTTC. Its translation is CASTSDRAGANVLTF.

This chain connects TRBV6-2 or TRBV6-3 to TRBJ2-7, with D unclear. Germline V gene lookup returns CDR1 MNHEY and CDR2 SVGEGT. V lost 0 bases and J 2 bases, leaving 11 bases between the germline ends. The CDR3 length is 15 residues. CDR3 nucleotides: TGTGCCAGCAGTTACTCGGCCAGAGTGACCTACGAGCAGTACTTC. It encodes CASSYSARVTYEQYF.

V and J are TRBV10-3 and TRBJ1-2; TRBD1 is a possible D gene (5 bases). V gave up 2 bases and J gave up 7 bases, with 17 bases separating them. The CDR3 sequence is 15 residues long. CDR1 ENHRY and CDR2 SYGVKD come from the germline V gene. CDR3 sequence reads: CAISENGGAARGYTF. CDR3 bases: TGTGCCATCAGTGAGAATGGAGGGGCAGCTCGTGGCTACACCTTC.

This chain connects TRBV27 to TRBJ2-7, with a weak D call TRBD1 (7 bases). In germline, CDR1 is MNHEY, CDR2 SMNVEV (reference sequence). Trimming cost V 5 bases and J 2 bases, with 19 bases left between them. This CDR3 is built from 16 residues. The CDR3 sequence is CASSLVGAGQTYEQYF. The CDR3 DNA sequence: TGTGCCAGCAGTCTCGTTGGTGCGGGACAGACCTACGAGCAGTACTTC.

The rearrangement links TRBV9 to TRBJ2-3; D is unresolved. Germline V CDR1 and CDR2: SGDLS, YYNGEE. The V end was cut by 0 bases, the J end by 7 bases, with 6 bases between. This CDR3 has 12 residues. CDR3 sequence (DNA): TGTGCCAGCAGCGTAGGGGGTAATACGCAGTATTTT. Translated: CASSVGGNTQYF. The whole variable domain, filled in from reference TRBV9 and TRBJ2-3, reads DSGVTQTPKHLITATGQRVTLRCSPRSGDLSVYWYQQSLDQGLQFLIQYYNGEERAKGNILERFSAQQFPDLHSELNLSSLELGDSALYFCASSVGGNTQYFGPGTRLTVL.

In this sample, this clonotype turned up a few times. V is TRBV19 and J is TRBJ2-2, with D perhaps matching TRBD2 (6 bases). The V end was cut by 5 bases, the J end by 0 bases, with 10 bases between. The germline V gene encodes CDR1 LNHDA and CDR2 SQIVND (reference sequence). This CDR3 is built from 15 residues. This CDR3 reads CASSWSGSNTGELFF. DNA for the CDR3: TGTGCCAGTAGTTGGAGCGGGTCGAACACCGGGGAGCTGTTTTTT.

To note about this clonotype: A read error may explain this, as a much larger clone is one base away. The rearrangement links TRBV4-2 to TRBJ2-3; weak D call: TRBD2 (5 bases). CDR1 and CDR2 (germline): LGHNA, YNFKEQ. This CDR3 comprises 15 residues. CDR3 residues: CASSLSVDYTDTQSF. The DNA for the CDR3 is TGTGCCAGCAGCCTCTCGGTTGACTACACAGATACGCAGTCTTTT.

V is TRBV2 and J is TRBJ2-7, with TRBD1 matching 8 bases. The J segment lost 4 bases and the V segment lost 7 bases, leaving 12 bases of the junction unmatched. The CDR3 is 15 residues long. The germline V gene encodes CDR1 SNHLY and CDR2 FYNNEI. The CDR3 loop is CASTQGGTSHYEQYF. The CDR3 DNA reads TGTGCCAGCACACAGGGGGGCACCTCTCATTACGAGCAGTACTTC.

This chain joins TRBV7-3 and TRBJ2-3; 7 nucleotides agree with TRBD2. Losses at the gene ends were 5 bases for V and 2 bases for J; bases not matched to a gene: 10. The germline V gene has CDR1 SGHTA and CDR2 FQGTGA. The CDR3 totals 16 residues. CDR3 amino acids: CASSPGVAGSTDTQYF. The DNA of the CDR3 is TGTGCCAGCAGCCCGGGGGTAGCGGGCTCCACAGATACGCAGTATTTT.

As for this clonotype: Here the CDR3 omits its conserved ending phenylalanine or tryptophan, so a read error is the likely source. This chain connects TRBV11-2 to TRBJ2-1; 9 bases agree with TRBD1. Germline CDR1 reads SGHAT; CDR2 reads FQNNGV. The CDR3 loop spans 18 amino acids. With V trimmed by 0 bases and J by 7 bases, 13 bases remained unmatched. This CDR3 is CASSLEGQGGRPGNEQFS. CDR3 bases: TGTGCCAGCAGCTTAGAGGGACAGGGTGGTCGACCTGGGAATGAGCAGTTCTCC.

This clonotype was counted at least ten times. V gene TRBV7-9 combines with J gene TRBJ2-3; D possibly corresponds to TRBD2 (6 bases). Trimming cost V 1 base and J 3 bases, with 8 bases left between them. The V gene's germline CDR1 is SEHNR and CDR2 FQNEAQ (reference sequence). The CDR3 has 14 amino acids. The CDR3: CASSLERVTDTQYF. For the CDR3, the DNA is TGTGCCAGCAGCTTAGAGCGGGTTACAGATACGCAGTATTTT.

This clonotype was seen a few times. This chain connects TRBV2 to TRBJ2-7; D is ambiguous. CDR1 and CDR2 from the germline V gene are SNHLY and FYNNEI. V lost 4 bases and J lost 0, with 10 bases in between. The CDR3 length is 14 residues. CDR3 amino acids: CASSADLSSYEQYF. CDR3 nucleotides: TGTGCCAGCAGTGCGGACCTGAGCTCCTACGAGCAGTACTTC.

This clonotype has ten or more counts. CDR3: CASSFILAGYNEQFF. The CDR3 nucleotides are TGTGCCAGCAGCTTCATTCTAGCGGGGTACAATGAGCAGTTCTTC. The rearrangement uses TRBV6-1 and TRBJ2-1; TRBD2 agrees at 9 bases. The V segment lost 6 bases and the J segment 4 bases; nucleotides outside the gene matches: 7. The germline V gene encodes CDR1 MNHNS and CDR2 SASEGT. The CDR3 totals 15 residues.

To note about this clonotype: Since a much larger clone is just one base distant, this may be a read error. The chain employs TRBV19 and TRBJ1-6; D is uncertain. The V end lost 7 bases, the J end lost 3 bases, and 10 bases lay between the germline ends. The CDR3 totals 14 residues. CDR1 LNHDA and CDR2 SQIVND come from the germline V gene (reference sequence). Here the CDR3 DNA reads TGTGCCAGTACCGGGATGGTCTATAATTCACCCCTCCACTTT. Protein product: CASTGMVYNSPLHF.

The table lists this clonotype with a few counts. This chain uses TRBV28 with TRBJ2-7; D unresolved. This CDR3 is built from 12 residues. Germline lookup yields CDR1 MDHEN and CDR2 SYDVKM. Trimming removed 6 bases at V and 3 bases at J, with 9 bases between. CDR3 sequence: CASSWAIYEQYF. Here the CDR3 DNA reads TGTGCCAGCAGCTGGGCCATCTACGAGCAGTACTTC.

This clonotype was counted at least ten times. The chain is built from TRBV29-1 and TRBJ2-7; no clear D gene. Germline-derived CDR1 and CDR2 are SQVTM and ANQGSEA. With 6 bases removed from V and 4 bases from J, the gap between germline ends came to 19 bases. The CDR3 consists of 14 residues. The DNA for the CDR3 is TGCAGCGTCGGCCTTGTGTTGGCCAGTTACGAGCAGTACTTC. Encoded protein: CSVGLVLASYEQYF.

The chain combines TRBV11-2 with TRBJ1-1, with a weak D call TRBD1 (5 bases). The CDR3 contains 14 residues. V was pared by 3 bases and J by 9 bases, with 17 bases between. Germline V CDR1 and CDR2: SGHAT, FQNNGV. CDR3 region: CASSFGEGISQAFF. The CDR3 DNA follows: TGTGCCAGCAGCTTCGGGGAGGGGATAAGCCAAGCTTTCTTT.

The V and J genes are TRBV7-9 and TRBJ2-7, with 9 bases lining up with TRBD1. Germline CDR1 reads SEHNR; CDR2 reads FQNEAQ (reference sequence). J gave up 0 bases and V 6 bases, and 6 bases lay outside the gene matches. The CDR3 loop spans 15 amino acids. The chain's CDR3 is CASSRTGGRSYEQYF. The CDR3 region has the DNA TGTGCCAGCAGTCGTACAGGGGGCCGCTCCTACGAGCAGTACTTC. The full variable domain, in which reference TRBV7-9 and TRBJ2-7 provide the parts outside the CDR3, is DTGVSQNPRHKITKRGQNVTFRCDPISEHNRLYWYRQTLGQGPEFLTYFQNEAQLEKSRLLSDRFSAERPKGSFSTLEIQRTEQGDSAMYLCASSRTGGRSYEQYFGPGTRLTVT.

The chain is built from TRBV7-6 and TRBJ1-2, with 8 nucleotides matching TRBD1. Trimming cost V 5 bases and J 3 bases; bases outside gene matches: 5. The CDR3 is made up of 14 amino acids. Germline V gene lookup returns CDR1 SGHVS and CDR2 FNYEAQ. CDR3 coding DNA: TGTGCCAGCAGCCCTGTGACAGGGGACTATGGCTACACCTTC. Protein sequence: CASSPVTGDYGYTF.